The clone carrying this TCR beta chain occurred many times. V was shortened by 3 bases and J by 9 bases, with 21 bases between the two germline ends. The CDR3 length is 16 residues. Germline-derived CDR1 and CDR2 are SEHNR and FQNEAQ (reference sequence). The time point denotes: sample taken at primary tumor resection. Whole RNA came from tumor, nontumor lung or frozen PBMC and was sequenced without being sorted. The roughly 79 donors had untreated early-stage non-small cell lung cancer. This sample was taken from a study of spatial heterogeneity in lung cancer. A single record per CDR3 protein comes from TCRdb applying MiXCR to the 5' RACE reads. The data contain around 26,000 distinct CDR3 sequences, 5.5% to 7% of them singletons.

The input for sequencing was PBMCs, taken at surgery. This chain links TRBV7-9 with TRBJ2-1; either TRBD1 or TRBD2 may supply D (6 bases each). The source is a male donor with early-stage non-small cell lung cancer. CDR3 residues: CASSFFLAPIRGEQFF. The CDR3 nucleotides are TGTGCCAGCAGCTTCTTCCTAGCGCCGATCAGGGGTGAGCAGTTCTTC.